The 7 T cell receptor beta chains below were found in one sample sequenced in a study of blood T cells in healthy people across ages. For the second PCR, which ran for roughly 7 to 11 cycles, a sample-barcoded 5' primer and a J-beta primer mix were used. MiXCR was run by TCRdb on the 5' RACE reads, yielding one entry per CDR3 protein. The sample lists over 1.5 million distinct CDR3 sequences; roughly 49% were seen once. The source material was blood. Source of these receptors: a woman aged 40 to 49 in good health.

The V gene is TRBV6-2 or TRBV6-3, the J gene TRBJ1-1; a weak D match, TRBD1 (5 bases). CDR1 is MNHEY, CDR2 SVGEGT, per germline. CDR3 length equals 14 residues. Trimming removed 6 bases from V and 1 base from J, with 12 bases in between. DNA of the CDR3: TGTGCCAGCAGGTCGGGACGGGAGAACACTGAAGCTTTCTTT. Amino acid sequence: CASRSGRENTEAFF.

This chain links TRBV5-1 with TRBJ2-1, with D unresolved. Germline loops: CDR1 SGHRS, CDR2 YFSETQ. Trimming removed 4 bases from V and 10 bases from J, with 15 bases in between. This CDR3 region has 13 residues. This CDR3 is CASSVDRAWEQFF. CDR3 coding DNA: TGCGCCAGCAGCGTGGACCGGGCCTGGGAGCAGTTCTTC.

A few counts support this clonotype. One junction end disagrees with the germline gene, perhaps due to a read error. The rearrangement joins TRBV7-7 to TRBJ1-5; 8 bases match TRBD1. Germline V gene sequence: CDR1 SSHAT, CDR2 FNYEAQ (reference sequence). The CDR3 is 19 residues long. CDR3 loop: CASSLKFRDRTSSNQPQHF. CDR3 nucleotide sequence: TGTGCTAGCAGCTTAAAATTTAGGGACAGGACATCTAGCAATCAGCCCCAGCATTTT.

This clonotype came up once. The rearrangement joins TRBV29-1 to TRBJ1-1; the D is unclear. V lost 7 bases to trimming and J lost 3 bases, with 15 bases between them. The germline gives CDR1 SQVTM, CDR2 ANQGSEA. The CDR3 extends over 13 amino acids. CDR3 coding DNA: TGCAGCGCAACGAGCCCCTCCGACACTGAAGCTTTCTTT. Translated, it gives CSATSPSDTEAFF.

The genes are TRBV27 and TRBJ2-4; the D is unclear. The length of the CDR3 is 13 residues. The germline CDR1 and CDR2 sequences are MNHEY and SMNVEV (reference sequence). Trimming shortened V by 5 bases and J by 7 bases, and 12 bases separated the two germline ends. The CDR3: CASSVDGLNIQYF. CDR3 nucleotide sequence: TGTGCCAGCAGTGTGGACGGATTGAACATTCAGTACTTC.

This clonotype has ten or more counts. J is TRBJ2-7 and V is TRBV6-1; 7 nucleotides line up with TRBD1. V trimming: 5 bases; J trimming: 4 bases; junction bases outside the gene matches: 8. CDR3 length equals 14 residues. CDR1 MNHNS and CDR2 SASEGT come from the germline V gene. The CDR3 sequence is CASSSDRFSYEQYF. CDR3 DNA: TGTGCCAGCAGTTCGGACAGGTTCTCGTACGAGCAGTACTTC.

This clonotype has only a few counts. The CDR3 loop reads CSAAPSGTDTQYF. CDR3 coding DNA: TGCAGTGCAGCTCCAAGCGGCACAGATACGCAGTATTTT. The J gene is TRBJ2-3, the V gene TRBV20-1; unclear D gene. The CDR3 sequence is 13 residues long. Germline values: CDR1 DFQATT, CDR2 SNEGSKA (reference sequence). V lost 6 bases to trimming and J lost 1 base, with 11 bases between them.